This record looks at one T cell receptor (beta chain) sequence and its context. What this receptor recognizes is not known. The input lacks base qualities; no much larger clone sits a single base away. For commercial TCRB immunosequencing, around 500 nanograms of biopsy DNA were submitted for each sample. A two-step, amplification bias-controlled multiplex PCR was used by Adaptive Biotechnology to amplify CDR3 regions from genomic DNA. In the first PCR, primers covered every V and J gene segment, and in the second PCR, barcodes and Illumina adapters were added. An Illumina instrument was used to sequence the CDR3 libraries. Processing in the source paper ran as follows. The analysis drew on both the pipelines supplied by the vendor and custom analysis of the raw data in R/Bioconductor running R version 3.3.0. Clonality, which ranges from 0 to 1, was calculated as the inverse of the normalised Shannon entropy across all productive clones. High-frequency clones were defined as the repertoire share of the top 100 clones, retaining only clones passing a 95% confidence test. Repertoire diversity was measured with the Simpson index, and overlap between samples was measured with the Morisita-Horn index. Held by TCRdb, this immuneACCESS table contains in-frame sequences only and omits some clones. Under half of the omission traces to an unresolved V gene where checked; the cause of the rest is unknown. The V and J calls and clone size were taken over from that table, and D and trimming were inferred from the DNA. The sample has about 15,000 clones on record, under 80% of them singletons. The top ten clones comprise roughly 5% of the sample.

This specimen comes from a study of T cell repertoires in ileal Crohn's disease (dated by TCRdb to the late 2010s). Broadly, across the study: The median duration of disease was about 7.3 years, and at the time of surgery around 35% of patients were active smokers. Endoscopic postoperative recurrence was defined as a Rutgeerts score above i0. Every patient underwent surgery because of a complication, which was stricturing disease in approximately 60% of cases and penetrating disease in approximately 40%. Roughly half of the patients were given postoperative therapy, with 11 receiving thiopurines and over 15 receiving anti-TNF agents. A total of about 170 mucosal samples from some 60 patients were sequenced, collected from several sites on the surgical specimen and at postoperative endoscopy. The TCR repertoire was analysed in around 50 patients with Crohn's disease drawn from a prospective multicentre cohort. The study was conducted in parallel with a multicentre cohort that was designed to identify predictors of early endoscopic recurrence following ileocolonic resection. Results and caveats for the whole study, not just this receptor: A significantly higher proportion of clonal expansions was observed in active smokers at surgery than in non-smokers (about 25% vs 20%, p=0.02). More high-frequency clones were carried by sorted CD8 T cells than by CD4 T cells, suggesting that mucosal expansions were mainly CD8. Mucosal CD4 and CD8 T cells were sorted and sequenced only in a subgroup of patients, the size of which was not stated. Endoscopic recurrence was found to be associated with higher high-frequency clone percentages at surgery, and recurrence was observed in all patients with clonality above 26.8% (18/57).

Adults with ileal or ileocolonic Crohn's disease and an indication for ileocolonic resection were eligible for inclusion. Whole ileal mucosal biopsies were stored frozen at -80°C before DNA extraction. Genomic DNA was isolated from frozen whole biopsies using a TRizol-based method, and the DNA was quantified with a NanoDrop 2000 spectrophotometer. CDR1 is given as SEHNR and CDR2 as FQNEAQ, both from the germline V gene (reference sequence). The CDR3 measures 15 amino acids from cysteine to phenylalanine. Only CDR3 DNA is held: 45 bases, read in frame from base 1. Cut back by 5 bases and 0 bases, the V and J ends lie 14 bases apart.

The receptor's source is an adult with Crohn's disease. The rearranged segments are TRBV7-9 and TRBJ2-7, with TRBD1 perhaps the D gene, on 6 matching bases. The sequencing input was ileal tissue. The bases read TGTGCCAGCAGCCTTACAGGGAGTAGCTCCTACGAGCAGTACTTC. Its protein product is CASSLTGSSSYEQYF.